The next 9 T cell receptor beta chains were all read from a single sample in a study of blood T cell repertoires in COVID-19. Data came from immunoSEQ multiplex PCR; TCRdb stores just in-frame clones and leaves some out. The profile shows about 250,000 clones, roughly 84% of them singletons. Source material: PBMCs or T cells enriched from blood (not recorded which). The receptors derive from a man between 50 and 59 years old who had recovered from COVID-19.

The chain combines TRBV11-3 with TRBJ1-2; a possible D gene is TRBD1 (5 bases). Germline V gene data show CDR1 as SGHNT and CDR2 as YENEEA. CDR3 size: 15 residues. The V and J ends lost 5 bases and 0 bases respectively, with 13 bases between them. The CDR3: CASSPSTVANYGYTF. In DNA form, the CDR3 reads TGTGCCAGCAGCCCCTCGACAGTCGCTAACTATGGCTACACCTTC.

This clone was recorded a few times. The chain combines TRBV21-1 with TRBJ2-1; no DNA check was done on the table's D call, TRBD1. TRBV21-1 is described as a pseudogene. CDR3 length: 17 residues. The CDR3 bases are TGTGCCAGCAGCAAACCCCCTCAGGGGAATCCTCAGAATGAGCAGTTCTTC. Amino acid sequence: CASSKPPQGNPQNEQFF.

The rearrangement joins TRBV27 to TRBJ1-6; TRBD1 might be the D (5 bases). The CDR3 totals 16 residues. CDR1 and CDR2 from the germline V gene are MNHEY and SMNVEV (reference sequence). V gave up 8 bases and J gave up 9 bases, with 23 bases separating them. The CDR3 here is CASAWRGSDTSSPLHF. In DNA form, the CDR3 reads TGTGCCAGCGCCTGGCGGGGGTCGGATACCAGTTCACCCCTCCACTTT.

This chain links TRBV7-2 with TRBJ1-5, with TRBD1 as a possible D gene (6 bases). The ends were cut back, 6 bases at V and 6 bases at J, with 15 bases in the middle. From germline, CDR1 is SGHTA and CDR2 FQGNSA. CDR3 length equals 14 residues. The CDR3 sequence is CASSQRGYLQPQHF. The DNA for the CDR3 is TGTGCCAGCAGTCAGAGGGGGTACCTTCAGCCCCAGCATTTT.

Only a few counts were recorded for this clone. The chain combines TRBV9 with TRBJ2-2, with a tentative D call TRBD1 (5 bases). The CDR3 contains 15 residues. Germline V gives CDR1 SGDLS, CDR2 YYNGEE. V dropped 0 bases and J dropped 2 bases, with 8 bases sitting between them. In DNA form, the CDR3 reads TGTGCCAGCAGCGTAGAGGGGTTTAACACCGGGGAGCTGTTTTTT. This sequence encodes CASSVEGFNTGELFF.

CDR3 region: CASSHGEKLFF. CDR3 sequence (DNA): TGTGCCAGCAGCCACGGTGAAAAACTGTTTTTT. The chain uses TRBV6-5 and TRBJ1-4; D is unclear. Germline V gene lookup returns CDR1 MNHEY and CDR2 SVGAGI. The CDR3 sequence is 11 residues long. Trimming pared 6 bases from V and 7 bases from J, leaving 6 bases between.

CDR3 residues: CASSSQGAGGYTF. In nucleotides, the CDR3 is TGTGCCAGCAGCTCACAGGGGGCGGGAGGCTACACCTTC. The V call is TRBV5-4, the J call TRBJ1-2, with TRBD1 identical over 9 bases. This CDR3 has 13 amino acids. Germline CDR1 is SGHNT and CDR2 is YYREEE (reference sequence). V shed 3 bases, J shed 8 bases, and the junction held 5 bases outside the gene matches.

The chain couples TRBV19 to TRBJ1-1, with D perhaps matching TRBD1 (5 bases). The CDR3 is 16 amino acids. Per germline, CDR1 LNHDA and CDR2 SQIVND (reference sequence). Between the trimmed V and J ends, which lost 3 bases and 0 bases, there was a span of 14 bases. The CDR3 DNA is TGTGCCAGTAGTATGTGGGGTCAGGGTTTGAACACTGAAGCTTTCTTT. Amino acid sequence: CASSMWGQGLNTEAFF.

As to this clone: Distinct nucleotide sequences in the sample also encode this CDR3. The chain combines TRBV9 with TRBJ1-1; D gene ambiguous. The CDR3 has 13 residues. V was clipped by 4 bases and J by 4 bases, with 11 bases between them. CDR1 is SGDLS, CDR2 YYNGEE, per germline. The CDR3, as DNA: TGTGCCAGCAGCCCGGGAGGGCGCACTGAAGCTTTCTTT. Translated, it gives CASSPGGRTEAFF.